Each of the 14 T cell receptor beta chains below was sequenced from the same sample in a study of blood T cell repertoires in COVID-19. The data were produced by immunoSEQ multiplex PCR, yet TCRdb's version contains in-frame clones alone and is incomplete. The table lists a few hundred thousand clones, roughly 83% of them singletons. Source material: peripheral blood. The receptors here all came from a woman in her 50s with acute or convalescent COVID-19.

The rearrangement uses TRBV11-2 and TRBJ2-5, with a possible D match to TRBD1 (5 bases). The length of the CDR3 is 14 residues. Trimming took off 3 bases at V and 5 bases at J, with 13 bases between the two ends. The V gene's germline CDR1 is SGHAT and CDR2 FQNNGV. The CDR3 region is CASSLGQLFETQYF. Here the CDR3 DNA reads TGTGCCAGCAGCTTGGGGCAACTCTTCGAGACCCAGTACTTC. Looking up the rest from reference TRBV11-2 and TRBJ2-5 gives the full variable domain: EAGVAQSPRYKIIEKRQSVAFWCNPISGHATLYWYQQILGQGPKLLIQFQNNGVVDDSQLPKDRFSAERLKGVDSTLKIQPAKLEDSAVYLCASSLGQLFETQYFGPGTRLLVL.

The gene calls are TRBV7-9 and TRBJ2-7, with a tentative D call TRBD1 (8 bases). The CDR3 length is 17 residues. Trimming took 4 bases from V and 3 from J, leaving 22 bases between them. Germline CDR1 reads SEHNR; CDR2 reads FQNEAQ (reference sequence). The CDR3 loop is CASSSWTGRDAVYEQYF. In DNA form, the CDR3 reads TGTGCCAGCAGCTCTTGGACAGGGAGGGATGCAGTCTACGAGCAGTACTTC. The variable domain in full, with the rest retrieved from reference TRBV7-9 and TRBJ2-7, is DTGVSQNPRHKITKRGQNVTFRCDPISEHNRLYWYRQTLGQGPEFLTYFQNEAQLEKSRLLSDRFSAERPKGSFSTLEIQRTEQGDSAMYLCASSSWTGRDAVYEQYFGPGTRLTVT.

The genes are TRBV25-1 and TRBJ1-6; 7 nucleotides align to TRBD1. J lost 3 bases, V lost 10 bases, and 6 bases had no gene match. Germline V gene sequence: CDR1 MGHDK, CDR2 SYGVNS. The CDR3 has 14 residues. CDR3 bases: TGTGCCACCCAACAGGGGAACTATAATTCACCCCTCCACTTT. Translating it yields CATQQGNYNSPLHF.

This chain uses TRBV7-9 with TRBJ2-7, with D hard to call. The CDR3 is 12 residues long. The germline V and J ends were trimmed by 5 bases and 5 bases, with 10 bases remaining between them. Germline V gene lookup returns CDR1 SEHNR and CDR2 FQNEAQ (reference sequence). The CDR3 DNA is TGTGCCAGCAGCCCGGGTGGCCACGAGCAGTACTTC. It codes for CASSPGGHEQYF.

The rearrangement joins TRBV5-1 to TRBJ1-3; D is undetermined. Germline V lookup: CDR1 SGHRS, CDR2 YFSETQ. This CDR3 has 15 amino acids. V was clipped by 4 bases and J by 2 bases, with 13 bases between them. The DNA of the CDR3 is TGCGCCAGCAGCCCCGGCGGCGGGGCTGGAAACACCATATATTTT. Translated, it gives CASSPGGGAGNTIYF. Based on the CDR3 plus reference TRBV5-1 and TRBJ1-3, the full variable domain is KAGVTQTPRYLIKTRGQQVTLSCSPISGHRSVSWYQQTPGQGLQFLFEYFSETQRNKGNFPGRFSGRQFSNSRSEMNVSTLELGDSALYLCASSPGGGAGNTIYFGEGSWLTVV.

The chain recombines TRBV18 with TRBJ1-1; possibly TRBD1 for D (6 bases). The CDR3 loop spans 16 amino acids. V lost 3 bases, J lost 4 bases, and 18 bases lay in between. In germline, CDR1 is KGHSH, CDR2 LQKENI. The CDR3 is CASSPTQGRSSTEAFF. In DNA, the CDR3 is TGTGCCAGCTCACCCACACAGGGAAGGAGTAGCACTGAAGCTTTCTTT.

As to this clone: Other nucleotide sequences in the sample specify the same CDR3. This rearrangement joins TRBV2 to TRBJ1-1; 8 bases fit TRBD1. The J segment lost 1 base and the V segment lost 6 bases, leaving 1 base of the junction unmatched. In germline, CDR1 is SNHLY, CDR2 FYNNEI. CDR3 length: 13 residues. The CDR3 sequence: CASSGQGNTEAFF. The CDR3 DNA reads TGTGCCAGCAGCGGACAGGGGAACACTGAAGCTTTCTTT.

A few counts support this clone. DNA for the CDR3: TGTGCCAGCAGTACCACTACTAGCGGTAGCTCCTACAATGAGCAGTTCTTC. Protein product: CASSTTTSGSSYNEQFF. The chain has TRBV28 and TRBJ2-1; 8 bases map to TRBD2. Germline-derived CDR1 and CDR2 are MDHEN and SYDVKM. The ends lost 5 bases at V and 0 bases at J; junction bases unmatched: 9. This CDR3 region has 17 residues.

V gene TRBV3-1 (or the pseudogene TRBV3-2) combines with J gene TRBJ2-1; 10 nucleotides align to TRBD2. This CDR3 contains 16 residues. The V gene's germline CDR1 is LGHDT and CDR2 YNNKEL (reference sequence). V trimming: 3 bases; J trimming: 6 bases; junction bases outside the gene matches: 8. The CDR3 region has the DNA TGTGCCAGCAGCCAGAATCCGGGACTAGCGCGCAATGAGCAGTTCTTC. Translated: CASSQNPGLARNEQFF.

This chain links TRBV9 with TRBJ2-3; 10 bases agree with TRBD2. The germline V gene has CDR1 SGDLS and CDR2 YYNGEE. V was clipped by 2 bases and J by 3 bases; unmatched bases: 3. This CDR3 has 15 residues. DNA for the CDR3: TGTGCCAGCAGCGTTTCTAGCGGGAGAACAGATACGCAGTATTTT. It specifies CASSVSSGRTDTQYF.

The gene calls are TRBV11-2 and TRBJ2-5; possible D gene TRBD1, 6 bases. Germline loops: CDR1 SGHAT, CDR2 FQNNGV. The CDR3 covers 14 residues. The V end was cut by 5 bases, the J end by 5 bases, with 15 bases between. The CDR3 protein is CASSATGPRETQYF. DNA for the CDR3: TGTGCCAGCAGCGCGACAGGACCCCGGGAGACCCAGTACTTC.

To note about this clone: The junction differs from germline at one of its ends, possibly a read error. J is TRBJ2-3 and V is TRBV24-1, with TRBD2 identical over 7 bases. The CDR3 totals 15 residues. The V gene's germline CDR1 is KGHDR and CDR2 SFDVKD. The CDR3 loop reads CATSDSGVSTDTQYF. CDR3 in DNA: TGTGCCACGAGTGACAGCGGGGTTAGCACAGATACGCAGTATTTT.

The chain joins TRBV15 to TRBJ2-7; 9 nucleotides align to TRBD2. The length of the CDR3 is 16 residues. V was pared by 0 bases and J by 3 bases, with 6 bases of the junction left unmatched. Looked up from germline, CDR1 is LNHNV and CDR2 is YYDKDF (reference sequence). The CDR3 spells CATSRDLAGAFYEQYF. CDR3 in DNA: TGTGCCACCAGCAGAGACTTAGCGGGAGCCTTCTACGAGCAGTACTTC.

V gene TRBV4-2 combines with J gene TRBJ1-1, with 8 nucleotides matching TRBD1. V lost 1 base and J lost 6; bases outside the gene matches: 10. CDR1 LGHNA and CDR2 YNFKEQ come from the germline V gene. The CDR3 has 16 amino acids. CDR3 amino acids: CASSQGEGRGLPEAFF. As DNA, the CDR3 is TGTGCCAGCAGCCAAGGTGAGGGCAGGGGGCTGCCTGAAGCTTTCTTT.